These T cell receptor beta chains were read from a single sample in a study of response to subunit inactivated influenza vaccine. TCRdb analysed the RT-PCR reads with MiXCR anew, one entry per CDR3 protein. The data hold 500,000 to 600,000 distinct CDR3 sequences, with around 13% observed a single time. The source material was PBMCs from blood, sampled roughly 48 days after vaccination. The source is a middle-aged man who received an inactivated influenza vaccine. Each CDR3 is given with its conserved first and last residue. D genes are given only for firm matches. Rows give clone size only sometimes, using once, few, many, or a class for an expanded clone.

V gene: TRBV7-2; J gene: TRBJ2-5; clone size: few; D gene: TRBD1; CDR3 DNA: TGTGCCAGCAGCCCGAGGACAGGGGGCGCTGAGACCCAGTACTTC; CDR3 protein: CASSPRTGGAETQYF
V gene: TRBV3-1; J gene: TRBJ2-1; clone size: few; D gene: TRBD2; CDR3 DNA: TGTGCCAGCAGGCCCAGGGCGGGGGACAATGAGCAGTTCTTC; CDR3 protein: CASRPRAGDNEQFF
V gene: TRBV20-1; J gene: TRBJ1-1; clone size: -; D gene: TRBD1; CDR3 DNA: TGCAGTGCTTTCTCCGGGACAGTGAACACTGAAGCTTTCTTT; CDR3 protein: CSAFSGTVNTEAFF
V gene: TRBV7-8; J gene: TRBJ1-5; clone size: many; D gene: -; CDR3 DNA: TGTGCCAGCAGCTTAGCGTCGGGTAATCAGCCCCAGCATTTT; CDR3 protein: CASSLASGNQPQHF
V gene: TRBV29-1; J gene: TRBJ2-2; clone size: few; D gene: -; CDR3 DNA: TGCAGCGTTGGGGACGGGGGTAGGCTCAGCGGGGAGCTGTTTTTT; CDR3 protein: CSVGDGGRLSGELFF
V gene: TRBV7-2; J gene: TRBJ2-7; clone size: -; D gene: -; CDR3 DNA: TGTGCCAGCAGCTTAAGGGGCGGGACAGCCTCCTACGAGCAGTACTTC; CDR3 protein: CASSLRGGTASYEQYF
V gene: TRBV4-2; J gene: TRBJ2-2; clone size: few; D gene: -; CDR3 DNA: TGTGCCAGCAGCCAGTCTAGAGACTCGAACACCGGGGAGCTGTTTTTT; CDR3 protein: CASSQSRDSNTGELFF
V gene: TRBV12-3/TRBV12-4; J gene: TRBJ2-1; clone size: -; D gene: TRBD2; CDR3 DNA: TGTGCCAGCAGTCCTCCTGGACTAGCGGGGTCCTACAATGAGCAGTTCTTC; CDR3 protein: CASSPPGLAGSYNEQFF
V gene: TRBV5-1; J gene: TRBJ2-5; clone size: few; D gene: -; CDR3 DNA: TGCGCCAGCAGACCTGACAGCAACCAAGAGACCCAGTACTTC; CDR3 protein: CASRPDSNQETQYF
V gene: TRBV28; J gene: TRBJ2-7; clone size: few; D gene: -; CDR3 DNA: TGTGCCAGCAGTCCCCTCCCTGGCGAGCAGTACTTC; CDR3 protein: CASSPLPGEQYF
V gene: TRBV7-2; J gene: TRBJ1-1; clone size: few; D gene: TRBD1; CDR3 DNA: TGTGCCAGCAGCCGGAGAGGACAGGGTGAGGAAACTTTCTTT; CDR3 protein: CASSRRGQGEETFF
V gene: TRBV29-1; J gene: TRBJ2-1; clone size: -; D gene: TRBD2; CDR3 DNA: TGCAGCGTTCGACTAGCGGGAGACAATGAGCAGTTCTTC; CDR3 protein: CSVRLAGDNEQFF
V gene: TRBV20-1; J gene: TRBJ1-5; clone size: few; D gene: TRBD1; CDR3 DNA: TGCAGTGCTATTCAGGGGGCGAGCAATCAGCCCCAGCATTTT; CDR3 protein: CSAIQGASNQPQHF
V gene: TRBV14; J gene: TRBJ2-1; clone size: -; D gene: -; CDR3 DNA: TGTGCCAGCAGCCAGTGGCTGGGGCCCTCCTACAATGAGCAGTTCTTC; CDR3 protein: CASSQWLGPSYNEQFF
V gene: TRBV10-3; J gene: TRBJ2-5; clone size: -; D gene: -; CDR3 DNA: TGTGCCATCAGTGCGACCTTGAGGAAGGAGACCCAGTACTTC; CDR3 protein: CAISATLRKETQYF
V gene: TRBV5-1; J gene: TRBJ2-1; clone size: many; D gene: -; CDR3 DNA: TGCGCCAGCAGCTTAGGATTTCACAATGAGCAGTTCTTC; CDR3 protein: CASSLGFHNEQFF
V gene: TRBV14; J gene: TRBJ2-7; clone size: -; D gene: -; CDR3 DNA: TGTGCCAGCAGCGAGAGCCCCGGGGGATTCTACGAGCAGTACTTC; CDR3 protein: CASSESPGGFYEQYF
V gene: TRBV20-1; J gene: TRBJ2-3; clone size: -; D gene: -; CDR3 DNA: TGCAGTGCTAGAGATTGGGTCCTTCGGGATACGCAGTATTTT; CDR3 protein: CSARDWVLRDTQYF
V gene: TRBV12-3/TRBV12-4; J gene: TRBJ2-7; clone size: few; D gene: -; CDR3 DNA: TGTGCCAGCAGTGGGGGCAGGGCAAAGTACTTC; CDR3 protein: CASSGGRAKYF
V gene: TRBV20-1; J gene: TRBJ2-3; clone size: few; D gene: -; CDR3 DNA: TGCAGTGCTACGAAGTACTGGAGCACAGATACGCAGTATTTT; CDR3 protein: CSATKYWSTDTQYF
V gene: TRBV27; J gene: TRBJ1-5; clone size: few; D gene: TRBD1; CDR3 DNA: TGTGCCAGCAGTTCCCTACAGGGGTTCGGACAGCCCCAGCATTTT; CDR3 protein: CASSSLQGFGQPQHF
V gene: TRBV12-3/TRBV12-4; J gene: TRBJ1-6; clone size: few; D gene: -; CDR3 DNA: TGTGCCAGCAGGTCCGGGTCCTATAATTCACCCCTCCACTTT; CDR3 protein: CASRSGSYNSPLHF
V gene: TRBV4-3; J gene: TRBJ2-1; clone size: -; D gene: -; CDR3 DNA: TGCGCCAGCTGCCAAGGATTAGGGGGGGTACGTGAGCAGTTCTTC; CDR3 protein: CASCQGLGGVREQFF
V gene: TRBV5-1; J gene: TRBJ2-3; clone size: -; D gene: -; CDR3 DNA: TGCGCCAGCAGATCTGGACAGAGCACAGATACGCAGTATTTT; CDR3 protein: CASRSGQSTDTQYF